This TCR beta chain came from a study of blood T cells in healthy people across ages. Points from the study as a whole: The donors' CMV status was not determined, possibly confounding changes in expanded clonotypes. TCR beta diversity was tightly associated with the proportion of naive T cells. It was the long-lived donors that had more naive CD4+ cells and higher diversity than aged donors.

The germline V gene has CDR1 MNHEY and CDR2 SVGEGT. The CDR3 totals 15 residues. Turning to this clonotype: Its target is unknown.

For the second PCR, which ran for 7 to 11 cycles, a sample-barcoded 5' primer and a J-beta primer mix were used. TCRdb independently ran MiXCR on the 5' RACE reads; one entry per CDR3 protein. The sample contains around 850,000 distinct CDR3 sequences, around 36% of which appear only once. The chain carries TRBV6-2 or TRBV6-3 and TRBJ2-5; perhaps D is TRBD1 or TRBD2 (5 bases each). The J call may not be correct, given that the DNA end is closer to TRBJ2-4. The sample consisted of blood. This clonotype originated in a man younger than 35 in good health. The chain's CDR3 is CASSADWNQGDIQYF. The DNA of the CDR3 is TGTGCCAGCAGTGCGGACTGGAACCAAGGGGACATTCAGTACTTC.